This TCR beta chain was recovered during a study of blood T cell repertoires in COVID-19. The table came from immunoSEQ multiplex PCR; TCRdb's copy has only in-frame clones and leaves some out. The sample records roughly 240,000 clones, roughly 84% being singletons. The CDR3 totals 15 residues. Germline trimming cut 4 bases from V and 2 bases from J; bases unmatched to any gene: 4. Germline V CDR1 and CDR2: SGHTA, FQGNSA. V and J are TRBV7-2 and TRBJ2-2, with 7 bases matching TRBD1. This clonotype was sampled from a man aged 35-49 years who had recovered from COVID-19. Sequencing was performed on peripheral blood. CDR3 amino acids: CASSSGQTNTGELFF. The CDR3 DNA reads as TGTGCCAGCAGCTCGGGACAGACTAACACCGGGGAGCTGTTTTTT.